The present TCR beta chain was sequenced within a study of T cell responses to AZD1222 COVID-19 vaccine (dated by TCRdb to about 2021). Describing the broader study: Because spike-specific TCR depth and breadth did not differ between the two schedules, AZD1222 recipients who got a second dose at roughly 4 weeks were pooled with those who got a second dose at roughly 12 weeks. TCR sequencing was performed for 233 trial participants, of whom 200 to 210 were given two doses of AZD1222 and around 26 were given two doses of MenACWY control vaccine. Enrollment into the trials was organized by age into subgroups of 18-55, 56-69 and 70-plus years, and those subgroups contained roughly 140, 27 and 60 TCR-sequenced participants, respectively.

V loses 0 bases, J loses 0 bases, and the germline ends lie 26 bases apart. Taken from cysteine to phenylalanine, the CDR3 has 22 residues. The sequence is cut down to CDR3 DNA, 66 bases in frame from base 1. Sample time point, as interpreted from the label and publication: baseline before first vaccination. Vaccinee samples came from UK trials COV001 and COV002, including a single-blind randomized controlled phase 2/3 trial of AZD1222 (ChAdOx1 nCoV-19) in healthy adults. For TCRbeta chain sequencing, PBMC samples were collected from trial participants at day 0 and at day 28 after the second dose. About this clone itself: There is no known antigen for this receptor. No much larger clone is present one base from it, and per-base qualities are unavailable.

The CDR3 regions of human TCRbeta chains were analyzed by immunosequencing. Concerning the study's data processing: Repertoire TCRs were matched against a reference library of SARS-CoV-2-specific TCRs generated with the MIRA antigen-specificity platform. Breadth was defined as the fraction of unique TCRs that were SARS-CoV-2-associated. Depth was defined as the fraction of total T cells that were SARS-CoV-2-associated. Using the MIRA data, each spike-specific TCR was mapped to the spike region that the TCR reacts to and placed in a CD4 or CD8 class. Log10-transformed breadth and depth values were compared by one-way ANOVA with Sidak's multiple comparisons tests. TCRdb's version of the immuneACCESS table is confined to in-frame rearrangements and falls short of the full clone set. An unresolved V gene accounts for under half of the shortfall where checked; the remainder is of unknown origin. V and J calls and clone size come straight from that table; D and trimming were deduced from the DNA. The sample table records approximately 90,000 clones; around 85% of these occur just once. About 7.7% of the sample is taken by the ten largest.

Study-wide findings and limitations: After two AZD1222 doses, both the breadth and the depth of spike-specific TCRs were significantly higher than at day 0 and than in MenACWY recipients. The 56-69-year group was small, and its depth increase did not reach significance, likely because of low power. Most participants were white British and females outnumbered males, and the authors suggested that clonal diversity may have been underestimated. CD4 TCRs associated with the vaccine covered the entire spike protein, and the dominant responses were in regions 160-218 and 743-854. Reportedly, close to half of the unique spike-specific TCRs recognized epitopes lying outside the regions that are mutated in the B.1.351 and B.1.1.7 variants. Because no day 14 peak-response samples were available, the repertoires could be characterized only after the peak T cell response. Conclusions about previously exposed vaccinees are limited because only six or seven AZD1222 recipients were SARS-CoV-2 seropositive at baseline.

The receptor's source is an adult in good health. The rearranged segments are TRBV23-1 and TRBJ1-4; the D gene cannot be resolved reliably. Being an ORF, TRBV23-1 has a function that is uncertain. Material: peripheral blood, obtained on day 0 of AZD1222 vaccination. Here the CDR3 is given as CASSQSRQVSNNYTATNEKLFF. The DNA is as follows: TGCGCCAGCAGTCAATCGAGGCAGGTCTCCAATAATTACACGGCAACTAATGAAAAACTGTTTTTT.